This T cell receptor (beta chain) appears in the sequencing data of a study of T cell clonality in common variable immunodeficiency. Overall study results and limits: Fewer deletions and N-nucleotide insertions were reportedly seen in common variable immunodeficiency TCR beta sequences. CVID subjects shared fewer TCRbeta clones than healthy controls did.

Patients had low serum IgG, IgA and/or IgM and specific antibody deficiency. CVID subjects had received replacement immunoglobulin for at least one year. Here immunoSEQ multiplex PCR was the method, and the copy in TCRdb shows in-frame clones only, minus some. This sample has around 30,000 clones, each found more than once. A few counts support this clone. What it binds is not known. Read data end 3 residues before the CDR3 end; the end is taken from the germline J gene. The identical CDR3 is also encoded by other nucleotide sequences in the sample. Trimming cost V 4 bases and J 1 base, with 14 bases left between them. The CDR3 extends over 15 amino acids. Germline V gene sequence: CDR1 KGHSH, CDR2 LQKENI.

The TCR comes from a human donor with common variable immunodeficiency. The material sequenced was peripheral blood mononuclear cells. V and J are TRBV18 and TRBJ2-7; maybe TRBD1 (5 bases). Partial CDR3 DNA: TGTGCCAGCTCACTCCTGGCAGGGCCTTCCTACGAG. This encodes CASSLLAGPSYE. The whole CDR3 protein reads CASSLLAGPSYEQYF.